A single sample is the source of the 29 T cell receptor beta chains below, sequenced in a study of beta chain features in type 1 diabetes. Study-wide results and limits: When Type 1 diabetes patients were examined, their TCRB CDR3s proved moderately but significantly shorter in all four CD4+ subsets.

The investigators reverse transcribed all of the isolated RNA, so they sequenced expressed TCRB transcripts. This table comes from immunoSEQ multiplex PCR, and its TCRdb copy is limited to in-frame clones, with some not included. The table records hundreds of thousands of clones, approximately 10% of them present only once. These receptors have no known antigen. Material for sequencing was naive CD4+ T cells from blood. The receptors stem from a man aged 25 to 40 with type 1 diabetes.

CDR3 loop: CASSSSGQVYNEQFF. The CDR3 coding sequence is TGTGCCAGCAGCTCCTCGGGACAAGTCTACAATGAGCAGTTCTTC. V gene TRBV7-2 combines with J gene TRBJ2-1; tentative D call: TRBD1 (6 bases). This CDR3 comprises 15 residues. Between the trimmed V and J ends, which lost 4 bases and 3 bases, there was a span of 13 bases. CDR1 SGHTA and CDR2 FQGNSA come from the germline V gene.

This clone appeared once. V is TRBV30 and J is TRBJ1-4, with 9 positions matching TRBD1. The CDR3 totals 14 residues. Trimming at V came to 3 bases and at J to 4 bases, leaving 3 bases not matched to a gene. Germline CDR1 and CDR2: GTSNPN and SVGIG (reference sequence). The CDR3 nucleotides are TGTGCCTGGAGCCAGGACAGGGGTAATGAAAAACTGTTTTTT. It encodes CAWSQDRGNEKLFF.

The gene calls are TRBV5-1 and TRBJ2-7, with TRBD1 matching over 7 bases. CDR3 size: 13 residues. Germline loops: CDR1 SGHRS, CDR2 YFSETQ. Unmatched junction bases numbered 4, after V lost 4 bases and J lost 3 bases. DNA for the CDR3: TGCGCCAGCAGCCAACGACAGGGCTACGAGCAGTACTTC. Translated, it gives CASSQRQGYEQYF. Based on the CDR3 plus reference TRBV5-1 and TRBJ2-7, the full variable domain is KAGVTQTPRYLIKTRGQQVTLSCSPISGHRSVSWYQQTPGQGLQFLFEYFSETQRNKGNFPGRFSGRQFSNSRSEMNVSTLELGDSALYLCASSQRQGYEQYFGPGTRLTVT.

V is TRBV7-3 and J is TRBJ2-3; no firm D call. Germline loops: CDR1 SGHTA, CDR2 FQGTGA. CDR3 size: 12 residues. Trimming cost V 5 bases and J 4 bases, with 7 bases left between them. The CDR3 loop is CASSKAPDTQYF. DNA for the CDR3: TGTGCCAGCAGCAAAGCACCAGATACGCAGTATTTT. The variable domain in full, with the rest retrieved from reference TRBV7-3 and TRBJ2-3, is GAGVSQTPSNKVTEKGKYVELRCDPISGHTALYWYRQSLGQGPEFLIYFQGTGAADDSGLPNDRFFAVRPEGSVSTLKIQRTERGDSAVYLCASSKAPDTQYFGPGTRLTVL.

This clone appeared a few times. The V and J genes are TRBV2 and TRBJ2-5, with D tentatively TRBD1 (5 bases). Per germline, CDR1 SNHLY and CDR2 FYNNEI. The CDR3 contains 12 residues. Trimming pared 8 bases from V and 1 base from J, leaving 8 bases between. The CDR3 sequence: CASSQGQETQYF. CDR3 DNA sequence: TGTGCCAGCTCGCAGGGCCAAGAGACCCAGTACTTC.

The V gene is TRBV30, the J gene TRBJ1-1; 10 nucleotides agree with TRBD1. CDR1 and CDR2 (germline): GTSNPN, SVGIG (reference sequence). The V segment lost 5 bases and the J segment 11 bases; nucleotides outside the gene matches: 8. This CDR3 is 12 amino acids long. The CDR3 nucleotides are TGTGCCTGGTCCAGACAGGGGGCAGATGCTTTCTTT. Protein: CAWSRQGADAFF. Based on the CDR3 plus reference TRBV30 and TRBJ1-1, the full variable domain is SQTIHQWPATLVQPVGSPLSLECTVEGTSNPNLYWYRQAAGRGLQLLFYSVGIGQISSEVPQNLSASRPQDRQFILSSKKLLLSDSGFYLCAWSRQGADAFFGQGTRLTVV.

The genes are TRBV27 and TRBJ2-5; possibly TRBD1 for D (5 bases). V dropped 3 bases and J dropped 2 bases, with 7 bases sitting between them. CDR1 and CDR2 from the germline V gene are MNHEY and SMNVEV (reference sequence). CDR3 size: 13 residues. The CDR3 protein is CASSLTEQETQYF. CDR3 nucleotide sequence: TGTGCCAGCAGTTTGACAGAGCAAGAGACCCAGTACTTC.

The CDR3 loop is CASSAEIAGYNEQFF. The CDR3 nucleotides read TGTGCCAGCAGTGCGGAAATAGCGGGGTACAATGAGCAGTTCTTC. The chain is built from TRBV6-4 and TRBJ2-1, with 8 nucleotides matching TRBD2. Trimming at V came to 4 bases and at J to 4 bases, leaving 6 bases not matched to a gene. This CDR3 spans 15 amino acids. Germline V gives CDR1 MRHNA, CDR2 SNTAGT.

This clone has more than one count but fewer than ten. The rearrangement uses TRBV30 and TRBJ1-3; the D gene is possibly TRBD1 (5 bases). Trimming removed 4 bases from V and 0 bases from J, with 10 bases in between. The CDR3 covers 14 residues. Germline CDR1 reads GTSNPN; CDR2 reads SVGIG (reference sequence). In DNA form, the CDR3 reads TGTGCCTGGACAAGGGACTACTCTGGAAACACCATATATTTT. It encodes CAWTRDYSGNTIYF.

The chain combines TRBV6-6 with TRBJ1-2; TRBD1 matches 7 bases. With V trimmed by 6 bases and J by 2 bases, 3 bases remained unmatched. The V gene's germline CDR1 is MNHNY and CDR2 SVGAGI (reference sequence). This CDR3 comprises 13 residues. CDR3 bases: TGTGCCAGCAGGCAACAGGGGAACTATGGCTACACCTTC. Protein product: CASRQQGNYGYTF.

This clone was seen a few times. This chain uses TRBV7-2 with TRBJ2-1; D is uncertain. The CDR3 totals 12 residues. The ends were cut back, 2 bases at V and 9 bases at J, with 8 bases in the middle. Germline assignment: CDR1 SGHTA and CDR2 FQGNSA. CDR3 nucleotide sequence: TGTGCCAGCAGCTTAATTGCCAGTGAGCAGTTCTTC. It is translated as CASSLIASEQFF.

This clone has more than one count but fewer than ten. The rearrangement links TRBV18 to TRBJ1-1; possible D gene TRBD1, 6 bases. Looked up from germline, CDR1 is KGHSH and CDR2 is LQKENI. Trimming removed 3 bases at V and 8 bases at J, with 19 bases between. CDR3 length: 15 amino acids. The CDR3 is CASSPRTAGVGEAFF. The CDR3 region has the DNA TGTGCCAGCTCACCTCGGACAGCCGGGGTTGGGGAAGCTTTCTTT.

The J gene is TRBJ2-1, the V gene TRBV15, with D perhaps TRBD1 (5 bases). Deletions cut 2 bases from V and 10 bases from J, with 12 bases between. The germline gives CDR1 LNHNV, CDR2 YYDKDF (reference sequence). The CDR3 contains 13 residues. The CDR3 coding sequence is TGTGCCACCAGCAGACCACGGACACCCGAGCAGTTCTTC. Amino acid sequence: CATSRPRTPEQFF.

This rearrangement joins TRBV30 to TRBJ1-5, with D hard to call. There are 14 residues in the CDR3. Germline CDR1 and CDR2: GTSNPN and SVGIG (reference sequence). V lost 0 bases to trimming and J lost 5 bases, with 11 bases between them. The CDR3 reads CAWSVEEGDQPQHF. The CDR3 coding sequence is TGTGCCTGGAGTGTAGAGGAGGGAGATCAGCCCCAGCATTTT.

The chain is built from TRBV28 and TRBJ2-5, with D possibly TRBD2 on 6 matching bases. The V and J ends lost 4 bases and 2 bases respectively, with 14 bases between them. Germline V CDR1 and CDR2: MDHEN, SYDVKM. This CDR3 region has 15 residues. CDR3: CASSSALSGQETQYF. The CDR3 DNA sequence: TGTGCCAGCAGTTCTGCACTCAGCGGGCAAGAGACCCAGTACTTC.

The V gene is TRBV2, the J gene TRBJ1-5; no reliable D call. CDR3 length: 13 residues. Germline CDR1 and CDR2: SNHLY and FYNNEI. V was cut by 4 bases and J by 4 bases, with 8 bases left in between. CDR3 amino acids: CASSGGTNQPQHF. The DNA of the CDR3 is TGTGCCAGCAGTGGAGGTACTAATCAGCCCCAGCATTTT.

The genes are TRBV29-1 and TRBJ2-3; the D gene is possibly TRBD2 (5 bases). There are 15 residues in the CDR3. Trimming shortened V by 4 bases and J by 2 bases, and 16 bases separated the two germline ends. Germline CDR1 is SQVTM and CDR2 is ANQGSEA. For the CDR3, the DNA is TGCAGCGTTGGTTCCCCCGAGGGTCCCACAGATACGCAGTATTTT. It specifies CSVGSPEGPTDTQYF.

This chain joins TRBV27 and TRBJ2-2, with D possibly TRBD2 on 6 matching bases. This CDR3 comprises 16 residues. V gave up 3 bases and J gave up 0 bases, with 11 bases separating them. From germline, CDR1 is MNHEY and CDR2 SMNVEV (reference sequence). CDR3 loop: CASSFRRGTNTGELFF. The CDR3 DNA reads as TGTGCCAGCAGTTTTCGCCGGGGGACGAACACCGGGGAGCTGTTTTTT.

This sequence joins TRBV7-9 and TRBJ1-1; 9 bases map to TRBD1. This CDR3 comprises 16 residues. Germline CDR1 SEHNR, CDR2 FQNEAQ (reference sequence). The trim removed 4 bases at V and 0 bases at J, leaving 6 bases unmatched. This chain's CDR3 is CASSSTDRGVNTEAFF. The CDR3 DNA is TGTGCCAGCAGCTCGACAGACAGGGGGGTGAACACTGAAGCTTTCTTT.

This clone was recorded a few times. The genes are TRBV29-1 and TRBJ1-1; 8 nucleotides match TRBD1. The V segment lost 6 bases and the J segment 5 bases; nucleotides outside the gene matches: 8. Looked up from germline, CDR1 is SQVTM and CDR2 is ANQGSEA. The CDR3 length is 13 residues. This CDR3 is CSVADRVGTEAFF. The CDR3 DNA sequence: TGCAGCGTCGCGGACAGGGTGGGGACTGAAGCTTTCTTT.

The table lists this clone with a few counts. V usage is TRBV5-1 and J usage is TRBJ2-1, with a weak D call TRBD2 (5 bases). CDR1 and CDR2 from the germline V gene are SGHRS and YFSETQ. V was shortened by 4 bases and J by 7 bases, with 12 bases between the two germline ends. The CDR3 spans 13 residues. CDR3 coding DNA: TGCGCCAGCAGCGCAGACCCGGGGAATGAGCAGTTCTTC. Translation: CASSADPGNEQFF. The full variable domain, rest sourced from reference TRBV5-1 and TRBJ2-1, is KAGVTQTPRYLIKTRGQQVTLSCSPISGHRSVSWYQQTPGQGLQFLFEYFSETQRNKGNFPGRFSGRQFSNSRSEMNVSTLELGDSALYLCASSADPGNEQFFGPGTRLTVL.

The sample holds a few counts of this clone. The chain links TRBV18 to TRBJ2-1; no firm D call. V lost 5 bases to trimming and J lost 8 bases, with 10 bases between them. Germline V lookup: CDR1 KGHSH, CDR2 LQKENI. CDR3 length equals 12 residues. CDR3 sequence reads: CASSTRTDEQFF. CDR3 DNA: TGTGCCAGCTCAACACGAACGGATGAGCAGTTCTTC.

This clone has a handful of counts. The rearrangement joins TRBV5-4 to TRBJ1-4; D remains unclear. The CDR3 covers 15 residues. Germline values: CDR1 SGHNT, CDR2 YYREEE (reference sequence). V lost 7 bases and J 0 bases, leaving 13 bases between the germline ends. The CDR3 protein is CASRPAGSTNEKLFF. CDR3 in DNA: TGTGCCAGCCGTCCAGCGGGTTCAACTAATGAAAAACTGTTTTTT.

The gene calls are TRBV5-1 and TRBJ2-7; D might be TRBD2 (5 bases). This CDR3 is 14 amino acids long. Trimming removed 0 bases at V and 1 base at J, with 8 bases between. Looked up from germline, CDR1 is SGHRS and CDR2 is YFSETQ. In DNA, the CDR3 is TGCGCCAGCAGCTTGGTGAGGGCGTCCTACGAGCAGTACTTC. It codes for CASSLVRASYEQYF.

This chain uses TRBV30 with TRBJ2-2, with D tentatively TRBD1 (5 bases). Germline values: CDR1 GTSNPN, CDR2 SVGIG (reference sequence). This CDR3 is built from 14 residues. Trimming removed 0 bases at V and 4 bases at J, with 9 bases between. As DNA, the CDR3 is TGTGCCTGGAGTGTAGGGGTTTCCACCGGGGAGCTGTTTTTT. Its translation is CAWSVGVSTGELFF.

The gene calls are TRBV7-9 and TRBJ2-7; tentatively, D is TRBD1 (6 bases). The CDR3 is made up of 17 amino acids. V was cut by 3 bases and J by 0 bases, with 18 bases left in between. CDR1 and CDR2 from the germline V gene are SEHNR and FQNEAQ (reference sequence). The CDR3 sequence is CASSFSWYTGSSYEQYF. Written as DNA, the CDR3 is TGTGCCAGCAGCTTTTCCTGGTACACAGGGAGCTCCTACGAGCAGTACTTC. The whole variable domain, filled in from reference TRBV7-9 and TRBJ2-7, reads DTGVSQNPRHKITKRGQNVTFRCDPISEHNRLYWYRQTLGQGPEFLTYFQNEAQLEKSRLLSDRFSAERPKGSFSTLEIQRTEQGDSAMYLCASSFSWYTGSSYEQYFGPGTRLTVT.

The CDR3 sequence is CASSQTPGSPYNYGYTF. As DNA, the CDR3 is TGCGCCAGCAGCCAAACTCCCGGGAGCCCCTATAACTATGGCTACACCTTC. This chain joins TRBV4-1 and TRBJ1-2; D gene unclear. The CDR3 extends over 17 amino acids. V was clipped by 2 bases and J by 1 base, with 17 bases between them. Looked up from germline, CDR1 is MGHRA and CDR2 is YSYEKL.

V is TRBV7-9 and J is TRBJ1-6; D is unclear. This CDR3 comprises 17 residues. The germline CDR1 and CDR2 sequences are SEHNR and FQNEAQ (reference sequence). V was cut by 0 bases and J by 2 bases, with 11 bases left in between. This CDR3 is CASSLAPQPTYNSPLHF. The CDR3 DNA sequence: TGTGCCAGCAGCTTAGCGCCACAGCCTACCTATAATTCACCCCTCCACTTT. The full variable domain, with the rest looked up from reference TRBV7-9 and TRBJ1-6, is DTGVSQNPRHKITKRGQNVTFRCDPISEHNRLYWYRQTLGQGPEFLTYFQNEAQLEKSRLLSDRFSAERPKGSFSTLEIQRTEQGDSAMYLCASSLAPQPTYNSPLHFGNGTRLTVT.

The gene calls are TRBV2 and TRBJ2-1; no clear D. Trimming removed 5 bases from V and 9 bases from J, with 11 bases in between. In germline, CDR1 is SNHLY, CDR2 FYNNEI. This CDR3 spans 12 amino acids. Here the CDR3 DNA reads TGTGCCAGCAGTTACACAATCCGTGAGCAGTTCTTC. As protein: CASSYTIREQFF.